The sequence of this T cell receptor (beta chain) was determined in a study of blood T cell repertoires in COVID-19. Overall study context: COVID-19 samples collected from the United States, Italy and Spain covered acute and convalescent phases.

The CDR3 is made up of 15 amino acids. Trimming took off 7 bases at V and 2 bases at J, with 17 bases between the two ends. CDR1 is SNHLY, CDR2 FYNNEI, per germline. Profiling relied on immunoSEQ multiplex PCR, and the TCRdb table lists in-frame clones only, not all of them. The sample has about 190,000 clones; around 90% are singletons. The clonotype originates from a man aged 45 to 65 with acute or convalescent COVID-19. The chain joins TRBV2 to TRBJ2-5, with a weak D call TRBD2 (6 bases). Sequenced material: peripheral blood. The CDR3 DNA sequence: TGTGCCAGCACTAATCCGGGACTGCAGCAAGAGACCCAGTACTTC. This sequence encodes CASTNPGLQQETQYF. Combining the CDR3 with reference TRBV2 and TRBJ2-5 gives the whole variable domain EPEVTQTPSHQVTQMGQEVILRCVPISNHLYFYWYRQILGQKVEFLVSFYNNEISEKSEIFDDQFSVERPDGSNFTLKIRSTKLEDSAMYFCASTNPGLQQETQYFGPGTRLLVL.